This T cell receptor beta chain was sequenced during a study of CD8 T cells in ankylosing spondylitis. The study's findings and limits: Significant enrichment of disease-linked clones was reportedly seen in matched ankylosing spondylitis synovial fluid. Made up of 7 to 9 highly homologous variants, a TCR beta motif appeared characteristic of ankylosing spondylitis blood.

This clonotype was picked up many times. Antigen unknown. TCRdb independently ran MiXCR on the 5' RACE reads; one entry per CDR3 protein. The repertoire holds about 800,000 distinct CDR3 sequences, approximately 12% seen once, with under 0.6% in the top ten. The CDR3 sequence is 15 residues long. Trimming pared 3 bases from V and 0 bases from J, leaving 6 bases between. This chain joins TRBV12-3 or TRBV12-4 and TRBJ1-6; unclear D gene. This TCR came from a male donor with ankylosing spondylitis. The specimen sequenced was blood, either unsorted or a sorted T cell fraction (not recorded which). This chain's CDR3 is CASSFGSSYNSPLHF. CDR3 in DNA: TGTGCCAGCAGTTTTGGGAGCTCCTATAATTCACCCCTCCACTTT.